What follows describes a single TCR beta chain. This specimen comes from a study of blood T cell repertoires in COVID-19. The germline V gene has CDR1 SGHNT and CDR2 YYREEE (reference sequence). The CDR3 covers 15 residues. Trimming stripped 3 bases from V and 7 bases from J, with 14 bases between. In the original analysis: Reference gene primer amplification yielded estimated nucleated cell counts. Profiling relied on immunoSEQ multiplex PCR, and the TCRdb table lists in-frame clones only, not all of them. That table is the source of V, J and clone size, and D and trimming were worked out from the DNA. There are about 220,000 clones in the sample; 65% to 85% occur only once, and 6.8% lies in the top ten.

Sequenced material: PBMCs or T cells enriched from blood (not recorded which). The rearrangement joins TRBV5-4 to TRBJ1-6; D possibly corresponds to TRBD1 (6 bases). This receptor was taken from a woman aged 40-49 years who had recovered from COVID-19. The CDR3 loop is CASSSRTAPNSPLHF. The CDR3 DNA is TGTGCCAGCAGCTCGAGGACAGCTCCAAATTCACCCCTCCACTTT.